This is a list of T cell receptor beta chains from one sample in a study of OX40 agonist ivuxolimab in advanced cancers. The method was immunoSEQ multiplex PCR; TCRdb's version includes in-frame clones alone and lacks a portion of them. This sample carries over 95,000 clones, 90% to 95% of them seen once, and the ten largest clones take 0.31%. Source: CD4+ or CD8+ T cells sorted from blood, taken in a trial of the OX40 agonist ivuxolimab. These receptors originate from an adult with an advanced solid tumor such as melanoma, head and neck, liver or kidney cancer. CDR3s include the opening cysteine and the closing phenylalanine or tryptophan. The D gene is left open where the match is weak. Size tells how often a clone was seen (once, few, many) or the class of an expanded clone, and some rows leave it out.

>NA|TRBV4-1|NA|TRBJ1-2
TGCGCCAGCAGCCAGGGGGTTGTGGCAAACTATGGCTACACCTTC
CASSQGVVANYGYTF
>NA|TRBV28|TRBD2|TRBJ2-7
TGTGCCAGCAGTTTATGGCTCTCAGGGACTAGCGGGCGACGCTACGAGCAGTACTTC
CASSLWLSGTSGRRYEQYF
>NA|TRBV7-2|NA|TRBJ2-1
TGTGCCGGACAGTCTGGTAGCGGGCGGGGCTACAATGAGCAGTTCTTC
CAGQSGSGRGYNEQFF
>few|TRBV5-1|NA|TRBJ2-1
TGCGCCAGTGGTGGGGGTGGGCCCTACAATGAGCAGTTCTTC
CASGGGGPYNEQFF
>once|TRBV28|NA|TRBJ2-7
TGTGCCAGCAGTAGGGACGGTGTTCACGAGCAGTACTTC
CASSRDGVHEQYF
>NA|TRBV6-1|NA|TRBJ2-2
TGTGCCAGCAGTGAAGCAACAGACACCGGGGAGCTGTTTTTT
CASSEATDTGELFF
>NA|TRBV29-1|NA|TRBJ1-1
TGCAGCGTTCGACCGGGGGGAAGTGGATACACTGAAGCTTTCTTT
CSVRPGGSGYTEAFF
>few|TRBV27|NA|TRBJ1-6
TGTGCCAGCAGTTCGGTTGGTTCACCCCTCCACTTT
CASSSVGSPLHF
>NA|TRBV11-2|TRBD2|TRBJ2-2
TGTGCCAGCAGCTTAAAAGCGGGAGTCAACACCGGGGAGCTGTTTTTT
CASSLKAGVNTGELFF
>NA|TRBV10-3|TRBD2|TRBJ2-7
TGTGCCACCTCCTCCTTACTAGCGGGAGATGTATACGAGCAGTACTTC
CATSSLLAGDVYEQYF
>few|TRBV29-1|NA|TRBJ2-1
TGCAGCGTTGAAGATCAAAGGGGCGAGGGGGGCAATGAGCAGTTCTTC
CSVEDQRGEGGNEQFF
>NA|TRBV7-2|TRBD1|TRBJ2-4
TGTGCCAGCAGCTTACTTTCACGACAGGGAGAAAACATTCAGTACTTC
CASSLLSRQGENIQYF
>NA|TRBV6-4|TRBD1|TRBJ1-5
TGTGCCAGCCTGAGTGAGACAGGGTGCTCTTTTGGCAATCAGCCCCAGCATTTT
CASLSETGCSFGNQPQHF
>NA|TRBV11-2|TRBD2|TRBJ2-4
TGTGCCAGCAGCTTAGCTCCCGGACTAGCGACTGACATTCAGTACTTC
CASSLAPGLATDIQYF
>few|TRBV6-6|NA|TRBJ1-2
TGTGCCAGCAGTTTGGGTACAGGACAAAAAAACTATGGCTACACCTTC
CASSLGTGQKNYGYTF
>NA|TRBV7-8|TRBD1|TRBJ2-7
TGTGCCAGCAGCTCAACGGGACAGAGCTACGAGCAGTACTTC
CASSSTGQSYEQYF
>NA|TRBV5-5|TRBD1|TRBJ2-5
TGTGCCAGCAGCGCCCTTGACAGGGTGGCATTGATGGAGACCCAGTACTTC
CASSALDRVALMETQYF
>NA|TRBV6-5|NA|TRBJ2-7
TGTGCCAGCCCCCCGATTACTTACGAGCAGTACTTC
CASPPITYEQYF
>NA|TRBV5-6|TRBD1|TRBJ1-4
TGTGCCAGCAGCTTGACAGGGGGCATGGAAAAACTGTTTTTT
CASSLTGGMEKLFF
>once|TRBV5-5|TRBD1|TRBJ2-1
TGTGCCAGCAGCTTCCAGGGGGCTCTCTACAATGAGCAGTTCTTC
CASSFQGALYNEQFF
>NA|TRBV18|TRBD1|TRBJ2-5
TGTGCCAGCTCACCAACACAGGGGGCGAAGACCCAGTACTTC
CASSPTQGAKTQYF
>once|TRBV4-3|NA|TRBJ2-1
TGCGCCAGCAGCCAATCAAAGGGATTTAACAATGAGCAGTTCTTC
CASSQSKGFNNEQFF
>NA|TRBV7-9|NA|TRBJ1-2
TGTGCCAGCAGCCGTATTGGAGGCTACACCTTC
CASSRIGGYTF
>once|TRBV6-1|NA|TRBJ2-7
TGTGCCAGCAGAATTACAGCGGACGAGCAGTACTTC
CASRITADEQYF
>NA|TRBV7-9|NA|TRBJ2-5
TGTGCCAGCAGCTCGGGCCCGCCGGGGGAGACCCAGTACTTC
CASSSGPPGETQYF
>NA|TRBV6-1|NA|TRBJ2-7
TGTGCCAGCAGCCCGGGCCCCCCCTACGAGCAGTACTTC
CASSPGPPYEQYF
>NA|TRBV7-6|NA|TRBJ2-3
TGTGCCAGCAGCCTCTGGGGGGCGGGGGAAGATACGCAGTATTTT
CASSLWGAGEDTQYF
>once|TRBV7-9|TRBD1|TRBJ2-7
TGTGCCAGCAGCTTGGGGACAGGGGGCGGTCACGACGAGCAGTACTTC
CASSLGTGGGHDEQYF
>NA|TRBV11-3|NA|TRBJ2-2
TGTGCCAGTGGGGGGCAGAACACCGGGGAGCTGTTTTTT
CASGGQNTGELFF
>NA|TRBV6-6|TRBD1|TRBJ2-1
TGTGCCAGCAGACCCGGGACAGCTCTACAGGATGAGCAGTTCTTC
CASRPGTALQDEQFF
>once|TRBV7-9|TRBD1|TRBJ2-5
TGTGCCAGCAGGGTGCAGCTGGGACAGGATATTGGGAGAGAGACCCAGTACTTC
CASRVQLGQDIGRETQYF
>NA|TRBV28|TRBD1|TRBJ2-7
TGTGCCAGCCTGGGACAGGGGGCCCACGAGCAGTACTTC
CASLGQGAHEQYF
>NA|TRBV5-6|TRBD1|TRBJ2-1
TGTGCCAGCAGCTTAGTAGGGACAGAGATCTTC
CASSLVGTEIF
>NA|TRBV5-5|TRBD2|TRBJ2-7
TGTGCCAGCAGCAGACGGACTAGCGGAACCTACGAGCAGTACTTC
CASSRRTSGTYEQYF
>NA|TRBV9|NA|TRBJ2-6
TGTGCCAGCAGCCTCGATGGGGCCAACGTCCTGACTTTC
CASSLDGANVLTF
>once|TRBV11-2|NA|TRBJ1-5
TGTGCCAGCAGCTTAGGGGTGAGGGGCGTTGGTATGGGGCAGCCCCAGCATTTT
CASSLGVRGVGMGQPQHF
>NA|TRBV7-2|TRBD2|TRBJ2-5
TGTGCCAGCAGCTTCCATCGACTAGCGGGAGAGACCCAGTACTTC
CASSFHRLAGETQYF
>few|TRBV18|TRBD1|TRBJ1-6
TGTGCCAGCTCCCTTACAATCGTCGGACAGGGCGACTCACCCCTCCACTTT
CASSLTIVGQGDSPLHF
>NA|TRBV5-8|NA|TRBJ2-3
TGTGCCAGCAGCTTGGGGGTAGCGGCTAGCACAGATACGCAGTATTTT
CASSLGVAASTDTQYF
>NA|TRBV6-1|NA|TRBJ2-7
TGTGCCAGCAGTCACCCGGGGTACGAGCAGTACTTC
CASSHPGYEQYF
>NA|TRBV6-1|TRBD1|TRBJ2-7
TGTGCCAGCAGGTCCGACAGGGGGCCATACGAGCAGTACTTC
CASRSDRGPYEQYF
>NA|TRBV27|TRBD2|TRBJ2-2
TGTGCCAGCACCCGCTCCCTGGGACTAGCGGGTACCGGGGAGCTGTTTTTT
CASTRSLGLAGTGELFF
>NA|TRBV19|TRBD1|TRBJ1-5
TGTGCCAGTACCGCCAACAGGGGTCGCAATCAGCCCCAGCATTTT
CASTANRGRNQPQHF
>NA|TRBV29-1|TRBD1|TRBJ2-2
TGCAGCGTTAAGGGGGCGCAGAGCACCGGGGAGCTGTTTTTT
CSVKGAQSTGELFF
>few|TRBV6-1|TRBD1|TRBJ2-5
TGTGCCAGCAGATTACAGGGGGCAGGGGAGACCCAGTACTTC
CASRLQGAGETQYF
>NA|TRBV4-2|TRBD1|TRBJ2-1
TGTGCCAGCAGCCAAGAAGGGACAGGGGGATCCTACAATGAGCAGTTCTTC
CASSQEGTGGSYNEQFF
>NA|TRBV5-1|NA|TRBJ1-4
TGCGCCAGCAGCTTCAGAGGGTCTAATGAAAAACTGTTTTTT
CASSFRGSNEKLFF
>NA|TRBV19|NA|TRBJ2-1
TGTGCCAGTAGTCTATTCCTTGGTGCTGAGCAGTTCTTC
CASSLFLGAEQFF
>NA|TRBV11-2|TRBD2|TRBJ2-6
TGTGCCAGCAGCAACCGACTAGCGGGAAGCTCTGGGGCCAACGTCCTGACTTTC
CASSNRLAGSSGANVLTF
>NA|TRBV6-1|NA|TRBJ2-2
TGTGCCAGCGTCTCCAACACCGGGGAGCTGTTTTTT
CASVSNTGELFF